Below, 5 T cell receptor beta chains from the same sample are listed, as sequenced in a study of cytomegalovirus exposure and HLA in healthy donors. Amplification used 60 Vbeta primers and 13 Jbeta primers. Data came from immunoSEQ multiplex PCR; TCRdb stores just in-frame clones and leaves some out. The sample yields about 160,000 clones, about 81% seen once. The source material was PBMCs. All receptors come from a woman between 18 and 29 years old in good health and CMV-seronegative.

The chain uses TRBV4-2 and TRBJ2-7; TRBD1 is a possible D gene (6 bases). V was trimmed by 4 bases and J by 5 bases, leaving 9 bases between them. Germline assignment: CDR1 LGHNA and CDR2 YNFKEQ. The CDR3 contains 12 residues. DNA of the CDR3: TGTGCCAGCAGCCTGAACAGGGACGAGCAGTACTTC. It encodes CASSLNRDEQYF.

The chain uses TRBV30 and TRBJ1-1, with 11 nucleotides matching TRBD1. This CDR3 region has 16 residues. The V gene end was trimmed by 7 bases and the J gene end by 1 base; junction bases not matched to a gene: 11. The germline V gene has CDR1 GTSNPN and CDR2 SVGIG (reference sequence). The CDR3 nucleotides read TGTGCCTCTACTGGGGACAGGGGGTTCCGGAACACTGAAGCTTTCTTT. This gives the protein CASTGDRGFRNTEAFF. The variable domain in full, with the rest retrieved from reference TRBV30 and TRBJ1-1, is SQTIHQWPATLVQPVGSPLSLECTVEGTSNPNLYWYRQAAGRGLQLLFYSVGIGQISSEVPQNLSASRPQDRQFILSSKKLLLSDSGFYLCASTGDRGFRNTEAFFGQGTRLTVV.

The J gene is TRBJ2-2, the V gene TRBV9; 8 bases line up with TRBD1. V was clipped by 0 bases and J by 3 bases; unmatched bases: 4. This CDR3 has 16 amino acids. Per the germline V gene, CDR1 is SGDLS and CDR2 is YYNGEE. CDR3 nucleotide sequence: TGTGCCAGCAGCGTAGCGCTGGGACAGGACACCGGGGAGCTGTTTTTT. Protein product: CASSVALGQDTGELFF.

This sequence joins TRBV10-3 and TRBJ1-1, with 9 bases matching TRBD1. Germline assignment: CDR1 ENHRY and CDR2 SYGVKD. CDR3 length equals 16 residues. The trim removed 6 bases at V and 5 bases at J, leaving 13 bases unmatched. In nucleotides, the CDR3 is TGTGCCATCAGCGCTACAGGGGGCCCCCCGCGGACTGAAGCTTTCTTT. Translation gives CAISATGGPPRTEAFF.

J is TRBJ1-4 and V is TRBV9; tentatively, D is TRBD1 (6 bases). V was cut by 4 bases and J by 5 bases, with 15 bases left in between. The CDR3 is 15 residues long. Germline CDR1 reads SGDLS; CDR2 reads YYNGEE. CDR3 loop: CASSLGEGDNEKLFF. CDR3 in DNA: TGTGCCAGCAGCCTAGGGGAGGGGGACAATGAAAAACTGTTTTTT.